The TCR beta chain under discussion was sequenced for a study of blood T cell repertoires in COVID-19 (dated by TCRdb to 2019 to 2021). With respect to the entire study: Samples covering the acute and convalescent phases of COVID-19 were provided by collaborators in the United States, Italy and Spain. Deeply sampled blood TCRbeta repertoires from subjects exposed to, actively infected with, or recovered from COVID-19 were included in the dataset. A freely available public database, intended as a resource for researchers studying the immune response to SARS-CoV-2, is where the repertoires were released. The sample metadata nearly always contained a de-identified subject ID, COVID-19 status, age in years and sex. Samples were obtained from the ongoing ImmuneRACE study (first 160 participants) and from over 1,000 subjects provided by 6 global collaborators. HLA class I and class II types, where available, came from metadata supplied by the sample provider rather than from assay-based typing. The material from the prospective study consisted of cDNA or gDNA derived from T cells, B-cell-depleted T cells, or PBMCs.

TCRbeta CDR3 regions were amplified from genomic DNA by means of the immunoSEQ Assay, a bias-controlled multiplex PCR. In the authors' own workflow: Nucleated cell counts per sample were estimated from amplification of reference gene primers within the assay. To quantify the absolute abundance of each unique TCRbeta CDR3 rearrangement, sequence reads were collapsed and filtered. For each sample, productive Simpson clonality was calculated as the square root of Simpson's diversity index over productive rearrangements. TCRdb's version of the immuneACCESS table is confined to in-frame rearrangements and falls short of the full clone set. An unresolved V gene accounts for under half of the shortfall where checked; the remainder is of unknown origin. V, J and clone size reflect that table, while D and trimming were determined from the DNA. The sample table holds about 240,000 clones, of which roughly 83% were seen once. Of the sample, more than 8% falls within the top ten clones.

Paper-wide results and their limitations: Clinical and demographic metadata were provided uncurated, with the amount varying by source and participant.

The collaborating institutions used their own protocols to collect whole blood in K2EDTA tubes. For TCRbeta analysis, collaborators shipped samples in one of three forms: frozen whole blood, isolated PBMCs, or DNA extracted from either of those sample types. Comment on this clone: The specificity of this receptor is unknown. No quality values exist for individual bases; no much larger clone is one base distant.

From cysteine to phenylalanine, the CDR3 is 14 amino acids long. Of the read, only the CDR3 DNA is kept; its 42 bases are in frame from base 1. From the germline V gene, CDR1 is SGHRS and CDR2 is YFSETQ. From V the trimming removes 1 base and from J it removes 2 bases, while the gene matches leave 1 base of the junction unaccounted for. The source material was peripheral blood. This receptor was identified in a woman at least 80 years old with acute or convalescent COVID-19. The rearranged chain carries TRBV5-1 and TRBJ2-3; 7 junctional bases match TRBD2. CDR3 loop: CASSLSGNTDTQYF. The DNA is as follows: TGCGCCAGCAGCTTGAGCGGGAACACAGATACGCAGTATTTT.